This entry lists 19 T cell receptor beta chains sequenced from one sample in a study of CD4 T cells in relation to SARS-CoV-2 and coronaviruses. Which antigens these TCRs recognize remains unknown. CD4+ T cells from unexposed donors were obtained before the COVID-19 pandemic (2011-2018). Isolation of CD4+ T cells took place after around eleven days in culture. Profiling relied on immunoSEQ multiplex PCR, and the TCRdb table lists in-frame clones only, not all of them. The data hold about 26,000 clones, with around 73% observed a single time. Sequenced material: CD4+ T cells from PBMCs, cultured in vitro. These receptors came from a human donor in good health.

The CDR3 spells CASSPGGTGVNQPQHF. Here the CDR3 DNA reads TGTGCCAGCTCACCTGGGGGGACAGGGGTCAATCAGCCCCAGCATTTT. V usage is TRBV18 and J usage is TRBJ1-5; 10 nucleotides match TRBD1. The trim removed 3 bases at V and 3 bases at J, leaving 5 bases unmatched. CDR3 length: 16 amino acids. Germline lookup yields CDR1 KGHSH and CDR2 LQKENI. Supplemented by reference TRBV18 and TRBJ1-5, the full variable domain reads NAGVMQNPRHLVRRRGQEARLRCSPMKGHSHVYWYRQLPEEGLKFMVYLQKENIIDESGMPKERFSAEFPKEGPSILRIQQVVRGDSAAYFCASSPGGTGVNQPQHFGDGTRLSIL.

This rearrangement joins TRBV19 to TRBJ2-1, with TRBD2 matching 9 bases. In germline, CDR1 is LNHDA, CDR2 SQIVND (reference sequence). This CDR3 has 13 amino acids. V dropped 7 bases and J dropped 5; count of bases not matched to a gene: 3. CDR3 nucleotides: TGTGCCAGTAAGACTAGCGGACACAATGAGCAGTTCTTC. As protein: CASKTSGHNEQFF. Using reference TRBV19 and TRBJ2-1 for the parts outside the CDR3, the full variable domain is DGGITQSPKYLFRKEGQNVTLSCEQNLNHDAMYWYRQDPGQGLRLIYYSQIVNDFQKGDIAEGYSVSREKKESFPLTVTSAQKNPTAFYLCASKTSGHNEQFFGPGTRLTVL.

The chain employs TRBV12-3 or TRBV12-4 and TRBJ2-3; D is uncertain. V shed 6 bases and J shed 5 bases, with 12 bases lying between them. CDR3 length: 13 residues. CDR3: CASRLSGRDTQYF. DNA of the CDR3: TGTGCCAGCAGACTCTCAGGTAGAGATACGCAGTATTTT.

The chain combines TRBV29-1 with TRBJ2-3, with D unclear. Germline V CDR1 and CDR2: SQVTM, ANQGSEA. Trimming shortened V by 3 bases and J by 6 bases, and 10 bases separated the two germline ends. This CDR3 region has 12 residues. DNA of the CDR3: TGCAGCGTTGACACAGAGATGGATACGCAGTATTTT. It is translated as CSVDTEMDTQYF.

To note about this clone: The sample has other DNA sequences that encode this CDR3 too. The chain joins TRBV18 to TRBJ2-5, with D perhaps assigned TRBD1 or TRBD2 (5 bases each). CDR1 is KGHSH, CDR2 LQKENI, per germline. The CDR3 runs to 13 residues. V lost 4 bases to trimming and J lost 1 base, with 7 bases between them. The chain's CDR3 is CASSRGSQETQYF. CDR3 nucleotide sequence: TGTGCCAGCTCACGGGGGTCCCAAGAGACCCAGTACTTC. Variable domain in full (rest from reference TRBV18 and TRBJ2-5): NAGVMQNPRHLVRRRGQEARLRCSPMKGHSHVYWYRQLPEEGLKFMVYLQKENIIDESGMPKERFSAEFPKEGPSILRIQQVVRGDSAAYFCASSRGSQETQYFGPGTRLLVL.

V is TRBV5-1 and J is TRBJ2-5; D ambiguous. In germline, CDR1 is SGHRS, CDR2 YFSETQ. This CDR3 has 14 amino acids. With 0 bases removed from V and 1 base from J, the gap between germline ends came to 7 bases. This CDR3 is CASSLGAIQETQYF. The CDR3 coding sequence is TGCGCCAGCAGCTTGGGGGCAATCCAAGAGACCCAGTACTTC.

The chain carries TRBV4-2 and TRBJ2-2; D is uncertain. Germline values: CDR1 LGHNA, CDR2 YNFKEQ. This CDR3 spans 15 amino acids. Trimming took 0 bases from V and 4 from J, leaving 9 bases between them. For the CDR3, the DNA is TGTGCCAGCAGCCAAGAGGAACTGACCACCGGGGAGCTGTTTTTT. Translation: CASSQEELTTGELFF.

The V call is TRBV29-1, the J call TRBJ2-3; no clear D. V was pared by 4 bases and J by 1 base, with 12 bases between. Germline V gene data show CDR1 as SQVTM and CDR2 as ANQGSEA. The CDR3 contains 14 residues. Here the CDR3 DNA reads TGCAGCGTTGGATTGTGGGGTGGCACAGATACGCAGTATTTT. Translation gives CSVGLWGGTDTQYF.

This clone was counted between two and nine times. Here the CDR3 DNA reads TGTGCCAGCAGCCAAGGGACAGGGGGCGACACCGGGGAGCTGTTTTTT. As protein: CASSQGTGGDTGELFF. The chain carries TRBV3-1 (or the pseudogene TRBV3-2) and TRBJ2-2; 11 nucleotides agree with TRBD1. The ends lost 1 base at V and 3 bases at J; junction bases unmatched: 1. Germline V lookup: CDR1 LGHDT, CDR2 YNNKEL (reference sequence). This CDR3 is 16 amino acids long.

J is TRBJ1-4 and V is TRBV9, with D perhaps TRBD1 (5 bases). Trimming left V 0 bases short and J 5 bases short, with 8 bases between. The germline V gene has CDR1 SGDLS and CDR2 YYNGEE. The CDR3 runs to 14 residues. CDR3 nucleotide sequence: TGTGCCAGCAGCGTAGCTCAGGGAAATGAAAAACTGTTTTTT. Encoded protein: CASSVAQGNEKLFF. Looking up the rest from reference TRBV9 and TRBJ1-4 gives the full variable domain: DSGVTQTPKHLITATGQRVTLRCSPRSGDLSVYWYQQSLDQGLQFLIQYYNGEERAKGNILERFSAQQFPDLHSELNLSSLELGDSALYFCASSVAQGNEKLFFGSGTQLSVL.

The gene calls are TRBV11-2 and TRBJ2-1; D gene uncertain. V was trimmed by 1 base and J by 13 bases, leaving 14 bases between them. The germline gives CDR1 SGHAT, CDR2 FQNNGV. This CDR3 is 13 amino acids long. This CDR3 reads CASSLGRLTFQFF. The CDR3 bases are TGTGCCAGCAGCTTAGGTAGGCTGACTTTCCAGTTCTTC.

V usage is TRBV7-9 and J usage is TRBJ1-2; D ambiguous. CDR1 is SEHNR and CDR2 is FQNEAQ in the germline V gene (reference sequence). V was pared by 0 bases and J by 1 base, with 6 bases between. The CDR3 length is 14 residues. DNA of the CDR3: TGTGCCAGCAGCTTAGCAGGGTTTAACTATGGCTACACCTTC. This sequence encodes CASSLAGFNYGYTF.

This clone turned up a few times. The chain recombines TRBV2 with TRBJ1-5; 8 nucleotides align to TRBD1. Looked up from germline, CDR1 is SNHLY and CDR2 is FYNNEI. V lost 9 bases, J lost 7 bases, and 11 bases stayed unmatched. This CDR3 region has 14 residues. The CDR3 protein is CASRQGAHGQPQHF. The DNA of the CDR3 is TGTGCCAGTCGGCAGGGGGCGCATGGGCAGCCCCAGCATTTT.

This chain uses TRBV11-3 with TRBJ2-2; D remains ambiguous. CDR1 and CDR2 from the germline V gene are SGHNT and YENEEA. The CDR3 contains 20 residues. V was cut by 2 bases and J by 4 bases, with 26 bases left in between. The chain's CDR3 is CASSLIRRDPPRRLTGELFF. In nucleotides, the CDR3 is TGTGCCAGCAGCTTAATTCGGCGTGACCCCCCCCGCAGACTCACCGGGGAGCTGTTTTTT.

The V gene is TRBV12-3 or TRBV12-4, the J gene TRBJ1-1; D is uncertain. Between the trimmed V and J ends, which lost 8 bases and 5 bases, there was a span of 15 bases. The CDR3 has 13 residues. The DNA for the CDR3 is TGTGCCAGCGGTCAGGACGGGGTTACTGAAGCTTTCTTT. This translates into CASGQDGVTEAFF.

The V call is TRBV7-3, the J call TRBJ2-3; TRBD1 matches 7 bases. V lost 0 bases, J lost 2 bases, and 2 bases stayed unmatched. Germline CDR1 reads SGHTA; CDR2 reads FQGTGA. The CDR3 has 15 residues. In nucleotides, the CDR3 is TGTGCCAGCAGCTTAACGGGACAGACCACAGATACGCAGTATTTT. Its translation is CASSLTGQTTDTQYF.

The chain uses TRBV10-3 and TRBJ1-4; a possible D gene is TRBD1 (5 bases). The CDR3 loop spans 17 amino acids. Germline V gene sequence: CDR1 ENHRY, CDR2 SYGVKD. The V gene lost 0 bases and the J gene lost 2 bases, with 13 bases spanning the gap. The CDR3 reads CAISESRVGTTNEKLFF. The DNA for the CDR3 is TGTGCCATCAGTGAGTCACGAGTGGGGACTACTAATGAAAAACTGTTTTTT.

This rearrangement joins TRBV27 to TRBJ1-2; 7 bases fit TRBD1. The CDR3 totals 11 residues. V shed 7 bases, J shed 14 bases, and the junction held 10 bases outside the gene matches. CDR1 and CDR2 (germline): MNHEY, SMNVEV (reference sequence). This CDR3 is CASNSPPGQTF. CDR3 nucleotide sequence: TGTGCCAGCAACTCACCCCCGGGACAGACCTTC.

V usage is TRBV3-1 (or the pseudogene TRBV3-2) and J usage is TRBJ1-4; possibly TRBD1 for D (6 bases). CDR3 length equals 15 residues. The V and J ends lost 4 bases and 8 bases respectively, with 17 bases between them. CDR1 LGHDT and CDR2 YNNKEL come from the germline V gene (reference sequence). CDR3 sequence: CASSPLQGEGEKLFF. Written as DNA, the CDR3 is TGTGCCAGCAGCCCCCTACAGGGAGAGGGAGAAAAACTGTTTTTT.